The 27 T cell receptor beta chains in this list originate from one sample, sequenced in a study of blood T cell repertoires in COVID-19. Using immunoSEQ multiplex PCR, the repertoire was profiled, and TCRdb retains in-frame clones only, with some absent. Of about 220,000 clones listed, 65% to 90% are singletons. The specimen was peripheral blood. These TCRs come from a human donor in a cohort sampled during active COVID-19.

The rearrangement links TRBV15 to TRBJ2-5; 11 nucleotides align to TRBD2. The CDR3 consists of 16 residues. After removal of 0 bases from V and 6 bases from J, the junction contained 6 bases not matched to a gene. From germline, CDR1 is LNHNV and CDR2 YYDKDF (reference sequence). This CDR3 is CATSRDASGRLKTQYF. The CDR3 region has the DNA TGTGCCACCAGCAGAGATGCTAGCGGGAGGCTCAAGACCCAGTACTTC.

This sequence joins TRBV3-1 (or the pseudogene TRBV3-2) and TRBJ2-5; unclear D gene. V gave up 6 bases and J gave up 2 bases, with 4 bases separating them. CDR1 is LGHDT, CDR2 YNNKEL, per germline (reference sequence). This CDR3 contains 11 residues. The CDR3 DNA is TGTGCCAGCAGGCGACAAGAGACCCAGTACTTC. Translated: CASRRQETQYF.

This clone was counted only a few times. The CDR3 spells CASSLPVGNTIYF. DNA of the CDR3: TGTGCCAGCAGTTTGCCGGTTGGAAACACCATATATTTT. This chain joins TRBV28 and TRBJ1-3; no reliable D call. The V and J ends lost 3 bases and 3 bases respectively, with 6 bases between them. The germline V gene has CDR1 MDHEN and CDR2 SYDVKM. The CDR3 spans 13 residues. The variable domain in full, completed from reference TRBV28 and TRBJ1-3, reads DVKVTQSSRYLVKRTGEKVFLECVQDMDHENMFWYRQDPGLGLRLIYFSYDVKMKEKGDIPEGYSVSREKKERFSLILESASTNQTSMYLCASSLPVGNTIYFGEGSWLTVV.

The chain has TRBV28 and TRBJ2-7; 8 nucleotides line up with TRBD1. Trimming took 4 bases from V and 1 from J; bases not matched to a gene: 9. The CDR3 extends over 16 amino acids. Germline assignment: CDR1 MDHEN and CDR2 SYDVKM. The CDR3 loop is CASSSHGQGRSYEQYF. CDR3 bases: TGTGCCAGCAGTTCGCACGGACAGGGTAGATCCTACGAGCAGTACTTC. Full variable domain (rest looked up from reference TRBV28 and TRBJ2-7): DVKVTQSSRYLVKRTGEKVFLECVQDMDHENMFWYRQDPGLGLRLIYFSYDVKMKEKGDIPEGYSVSREKKERFSLILESASTNQTSMYLCASSSHGQGRSYEQYFGPGTRLTVT.

This rearrangement joins TRBV4-3 to TRBJ2-7; 7 positions agree with TRBD1. CDR1 and CDR2 (germline): LGHNA, YSLEER. J was trimmed by 4 bases and V by 3 bases; bases with no gene match: 9. CDR3 size: 15 residues. The CDR3 here is CASSHDRVGVYEQYF. In nucleotides, the CDR3 is TGCGCCAGCAGCCATGACAGGGTCGGGGTATACGAGCAGTACTTC.

The genes are TRBV7-9 and TRBJ1-2, with TRBD1 identical over 8 bases. Germline values: CDR1 SEHNR, CDR2 FQNEAQ (reference sequence). This CDR3 is 15 amino acids long. With V trimmed by 1 base and J by 2 bases, 3 bases remained unmatched. The CDR3 loop reads CASSLVGQGNYGYTF. The CDR3 coding sequence is TGTGCCAGCAGCTTAGTAGGACAGGGAAACTATGGCTACACCTTC.

This chain links TRBV9 with TRBJ2-5, with D tentatively TRBD1 (5 bases). The CDR3 sequence is 12 residues long. The germline V gene encodes CDR1 SGDLS and CDR2 YYNGEE. Trimming took off 0 bases at V and 7 bases at J, with 7 bases between the two ends. The CDR3 sequence: CASSVATGTQYF. The CDR3 coding sequence is TGTGCCAGCAGCGTAGCCACAGGGACCCAGTACTTC.

The chain uses TRBV7-2 and TRBJ2-4, with 8 bases identical to TRBD2. Looked up from germline, CDR1 is SGHTA and CDR2 is FQGNSA. The trim removed 5 bases at V and 0 bases at J, leaving 3 bases unmatched. CDR3 length: 15 residues. The CDR3 DNA sequence: TGTGCCAGCAGCACGGGGGGGGGAGCCAAAAACATTCAGTACTTC. This encodes CASSTGGGAKNIQYF.

This chain links TRBV20-1 with TRBJ2-1; 7 bases agree with TRBD2. CDR3 length equals 11 residues. With 7 bases clipped from V and 9 bases from J, the junction kept 6 bases outside the gene matches. CDR1 is DFQATT and CDR2 is SNEGSKA in the germline V gene (reference sequence). Written as DNA, the CDR3 is TGCAGTGTGGGGCTAGCGGCTGAGCAGTTCTTC. Encoded protein: CSVGLAAEQFF.

The genes are TRBV11-2 and TRBJ2-3, with a weak D call TRBD2 (5 bases). In germline, CDR1 is SGHAT, CDR2 FQNNGV. The CDR3 is 11 amino acids. V gave up 4 bases and J gave up 6 bases, with 5 bases separating them. The chain's CDR3 is CASSSSDTQYF. CDR3 coding DNA: TGTGCCAGCAGCTCTAGCGATACGCAGTATTTT.

The chain carries TRBV7-3 and TRBJ2-2; 9 bases match TRBD1. The CDR3 extends over 14 amino acids. V shed 5 bases, J shed 3 bases, and the junction held 1 base outside the gene matches. Germline lookup yields CDR1 SGHTA and CDR2 FQGTGA. The CDR3 region has the DNA TGTGCCAGCAGCCGGGACAGGGACACCGGGGAGCTGTTTTTT. Protein: CASSRDRDTGELFF.

This chain joins TRBV7-2 and TRBJ2-7; D gene uncertain. V lost 1 base and J 2 bases, leaving 9 bases between the germline ends. This CDR3 is 14 amino acids long. The germline gives CDR1 SGHTA, CDR2 FQGNSA. CDR3 amino acids: CASSLGHRPYEQYF. The CDR3 DNA follows: TGTGCCAGCAGCTTAGGGCACAGACCCTACGAGCAGTACTTC.

The chain uses TRBV6-5 and TRBJ1-2; 7 positions match TRBD1. With V trimmed by 4 bases and J by 4 bases, 9 bases remained unmatched. Germline values: CDR1 MNHEY, CDR2 SVGAGI. This CDR3 region has 15 residues. CDR3 protein: CASSSIGSGGYGYTF. For the CDR3, the DNA is TGTGCCAGCAGTTCGATCGGTTCAGGGGGCTATGGCTACACCTTC.

The rearrangement links TRBV28 to TRBJ1-1, with 7 bases matching TRBD1. The germline V gene encodes CDR1 MDHEN and CDR2 SYDVKM. V was pared by 6 bases and J by 0 bases, with 4 bases of the junction left unmatched. The CDR3 sequence is 14 residues long. DNA for the CDR3: TGTGCCAGCAGCATACAGGGGATGAACACTGAAGCTTTCTTT. Translation: CASSIQGMNTEAFF.

The chain combines TRBV5-1 with TRBJ2-1; 9 nucleotides agree with TRBD2. The CDR3 has 14 residues. Trimming took 5 bases from V and 5 from J; bases not matched to a gene: 5. Germline V gives CDR1 SGHRS, CDR2 YFSETQ. The CDR3 here is CASRKREADNEQFF. The DNA of the CDR3 is TGCGCCAGCAGAAAGCGGGAGGCTGACAATGAGCAGTTCTTC.

The chain is built from TRBV19 and TRBJ1-4; possibly TRBD1 for D (5 bases). V lost 2 bases to trimming and J lost 8 bases, with 24 bases between them. The CDR3 consists of 18 residues. The germline V gene has CDR1 LNHDA and CDR2 SQIVND (reference sequence). For the CDR3, the DNA is TGTGCCAGTAGTATAAGGCCCCTCCGGGACTCATGGTGGGAAAAACTGTTTTTT. Its translation: CASSIRPLRDSWWEKLFF.

The chain recombines TRBV5-1 with TRBJ2-7, with 9 positions matching TRBD1. Germline loops: CDR1 SGHRS, CDR2 YFSETQ. This CDR3 spans 14 amino acids. V lost 5 bases to trimming and J lost 3 bases; unmatched junction nucleotides: 6. In DNA form, the CDR3 reads TGCGCCAGCAGGAGAGGACAGGGGAACTACGAGCAGTACTTC. Amino acids: CASRRGQGNYEQYF.

V and J are TRBV5-4 and TRBJ2-2; 7 bases are a match to TRBD1. V was pared by 0 bases and J by 6 bases, with 2 bases of the junction left unmatched. Germline loops: CDR1 SGHNT, CDR2 YYREEE (reference sequence). This CDR3 is built from 14 residues. For the CDR3, the DNA is TGTGCCAGCAGCTTGGGACAGGGACCCGGGGAGCTGTTTTTT. It encodes CASSLGQGPGELFF.

The V call is TRBV5-6, the J call TRBJ2-7, with D possibly being TRBD2 (7 bases). The germline V gene encodes CDR1 SGHDT and CDR2 YYEEEE. V shed 3 bases and J shed 2 bases, with 15 bases lying between them. CDR3 length: 15 amino acids. CDR3 coding DNA: TGTGCCAGCAGCTCCCCACGGGGGGCCCCCTACGAGCAGTACTTC. Translation: CASSSPRGAPYEQYF.

V usage is TRBV28 and J usage is TRBJ1-1, with a weak D call TRBD1 (6 bases). Per germline, CDR1 MDHEN and CDR2 SYDVKM. Trimming cost V 5 bases and J 0 bases, with 13 bases left between them. CDR3 length: 15 amino acids. For the CDR3, the DNA is TGTGCCAGCAGTCCGTACAGGGCCATGAACACTGAAGCTTTCTTT. It encodes CASSPYRAMNTEAFF.

The sample holds a few counts of this clone. The chain joins TRBV10-2 to TRBJ2-7, with 10 positions matching TRBD2. The V and J ends lost 5 bases and 2 bases, in that order; junction bases with no gene match: 0. The CDR3 runs 13 residues. Per germline, CDR1 WSHSY and CDR2 SAAADI. The CDR3: CASSSGGAYEQYF. Written as DNA, the CDR3 is TGCGCCAGCAGTAGCGGGGGGGCCTACGAGCAGTACTTC.

V is TRBV24-1 and J is TRBJ1-5; D is ambiguous. The CDR3 has 13 residues. The germline V and J ends were trimmed by 7 bases and 4 bases, with 10 bases remaining between them. Germline V gene lookup returns CDR1 KGHDR and CDR2 SFDVKD. The DNA for the CDR3 is TGTGCCACCAGCGGAACAGTTAATCAGCCCCAGCATTTT. Residues: CATSGTVNQPQHF.

With regard to this clone: Other DNA sequences within the sample encode an identical CDR3. The chain recombines TRBV9 with TRBJ2-7, with TRBD2 matching 7 bases. The V segment lost 2 bases and the J segment 0 bases; nucleotides outside the gene matches: 5. CDR3 length: 15 residues. Germline V lookup: CDR1 SGDLS, CDR2 YYNGEE. CDR3 amino acids: CASSVGLADSYEQYF. Written as DNA, the CDR3 is TGTGCCAGCAGCGTCGGGCTAGCGGACTCCTACGAGCAGTACTTC.

This chain links TRBV5-1 with TRBJ1-4; D not certain. Germline V gene sequence: CDR1 SGHRS, CDR2 YFSETQ. The CDR3 runs to 14 residues. V was pared by 0 bases and J by 0 bases, with 3 bases between. CDR3 loop: CASSLVATNEKLFF. CDR3 DNA sequence: TGCGCCAGCAGCTTGGTAGCAACTAATGAAAAACTGTTTTTT.

The rearrangement joins TRBV7-2 to TRBJ1-5; TRBD1 might be the D (5 bases). CDR3 length: 14 residues. From germline, CDR1 is SGHTA and CDR2 FQGNSA. V lost 6 bases and J 2 bases, leaving 11 bases between the germline ends. CDR3: CASSIGGGNQPQHF. CDR3 DNA: TGTGCCAGCAGTATCGGGGGGGGCAATCAGCCCCAGCATTTT.

The chain is built from TRBV19 and TRBJ1-2; D call uncertain. V was clipped by 7 bases and J by 3 bases, with 18 bases between them. CDR1 LNHDA and CDR2 SQIVND come from the germline V gene (reference sequence). The CDR3 contains 15 residues. The CDR3, as DNA: TGTGCCAGTAACCGACTTAACGAGGGCGACTATGGCTACACCTTC. Protein: CASNRLNEGDYGYTF.

V and J are TRBV5-3 and TRBJ2-7, with D perhaps TRBD2 (5 bases). TRBV5-3 is an ORF for which the function is uncertain. The CDR3 has 11 amino acids. The V gene lost 8 bases and the J gene lost 7 bases, with 13 bases spanning the gap. The CDR3 is CARKLEEEQYF. In DNA form, the CDR3 reads TGTGCCAGGAAACTAGAAGAAGAGCAGTACTTC.